The 23 T cell receptor beta chains below were found in one sample sequenced in a study of human T cells and chemical hapten exposure (dated by TCRdb to the early 2020s). What this sample's time point label stands for: patch test 1, 2 weeks after DPC sensitization. This specimen's treatment or condition label, per the study, means: therapeutic diphenylcyclopropenone sensitization with weekly scalp DPC. Libraries were built with RACE. Sequencing took place on a NextSeq 500. Starting from the raw public reads, TCRdb applied fastp trimming at Q25, assembled clones with MiXCR and retained in-frame beta chains. Entries are consolidated by CDR3 protein sequence, retaining the most common genes and DNA. The sample contains roughly 200,000 distinct CDR3 sequences, approximately 20% of them found a single time. Of the sample, less than 7% falls within the top ten clones. This material consisted of whole blood, taken in connection with sensitization to the hapten diphenylcyclopropenone (DPC). Receptor source: a woman between 50 and 59 years old with alopecia areata. Some clones in this sample may be carry-over from other donors' samples.

The chain has TRBV29-1 and TRBJ2-5; TRBD2 might be the D (6 bases). CDR1 and CDR2 (germline): SQVTM, ANQGSEA. CDR3 size: 12 residues. V shed 6 bases and J shed 5 bases, with 13 bases lying between them. CDR3 sequence reads: CSVDGSRETQYF. Here the CDR3 DNA reads TGCAGCGTGGACGGGAGTCGGGAGACCCAGTACTTC.

In its sample, this clonotype was seen a few times. The chain uses TRBV7-8 and TRBJ2-1, with D uncertain. Germline V lookup: CDR1 SGHVS, CDR2 FQNEAQ. V was pared by 5 bases and J by 0 bases, with 8 bases between. The CDR3 is 14 amino acids. CDR3 in DNA: TGTGCCAGCAGCCGCGAGACCTCCTACAATGAGCAGTTCTTC. It yields the protein CASSRETSYNEQFF.

The chain combines TRBV19 with TRBJ1-5, with D tentatively TRBD1 (5 bases). V was pared by 5 bases and J by 1 base, with 12 bases between. CDR1 and CDR2 (germline): LNHDA, SQIVND (reference sequence). This CDR3 is built from 15 residues. The CDR3 region is CASSAPGISNQPQHF. The CDR3, as DNA: TGTGCCAGTAGTGCCCCAGGGATAAGCAATCAGCCCCAGCATTTT.

The rearrangement uses TRBV27 and TRBJ2-1, with TRBD2 matching 7 bases. Germline CDR1 MNHEY, CDR2 SMNVEV (reference sequence). V was pared by 5 bases and J by 9 bases, with 4 bases of the junction left unmatched. The CDR3 consists of 12 residues. The CDR3: CASSQGLLEQFF. The CDR3, as DNA: TGTGCCAGCAGTCAGGGACTACTTGAGCAGTTCTTC.

This chain uses TRBV5-1 with TRBJ2-5; 9 bases align to TRBD2. The V gene end was trimmed by 6 bases and the J gene end by 3 bases; junction bases not matched to a gene: 6. The V gene's germline CDR1 is SGHRS and CDR2 YFSETQ. CDR3 length equals 14 residues. The CDR3 coding sequence is TGCGCCAGCAAGTTAGGACTAGCGAAAGAGACCCAGTACTTC. It encodes CASKLGLAKETQYF.

This clonotype was found a few times. The chain links TRBV5-1 to TRBJ2-7; 8 bases fit TRBD1. Germline values: CDR1 SGHRS, CDR2 YFSETQ. V lost 2 bases and J lost 6; bases outside the gene matches: 10. This CDR3 spans 15 amino acids. CDR3 bases: TGCGCCAGCAGCTTAGGACAGGGAGAAGTTGGCGAGCAGTACTTC. Amino acid sequence: CASSLGQGEVGEQYF. Supplemented by reference TRBV5-1 and TRBJ2-7, the full variable domain reads KAGVTQTPRYLIKTRGQQVTLSCSPISGHRSVSWYQQTPGQGLQFLFEYFSETQRNKGNFPGRFSGRQFSNSRSEMNVSTLELGDSALYLCASSLGQGEVGEQYFGPGTRLTVT.

This clonotype was seen a handful of times. The chain links TRBV9 to TRBJ2-1; the D gene is possibly TRBD2 (5 bases). Germline-derived CDR1 and CDR2 are SGDLS and YYNGEE. The CDR3 extends over 15 amino acids. V shed 3 bases and J shed 2 bases, with 12 bases lying between them. This chain's CDR3 is CASSEGTSPYNEQFF. The DNA of the CDR3 is TGTGCCAGCAGCGAGGGTACTAGTCCCTACAATGAGCAGTTCTTC.

This rearrangement joins TRBV20-1 to TRBJ2-2; D is ambiguous. The CDR3 runs 14 residues. V shed 2 bases and J shed 0 bases, with 7 bases lying between them. CDR1 is DFQATT and CDR2 is SNEGSKA in the germline V gene (reference sequence). The CDR3 DNA reads as TGCAGTGCTAGACCAACAGCGAACACCGGGGAGCTGTTTTTT. Residues: CSARPTANTGELFF.

The chain employs TRBV5-6 and TRBJ2-7; D gene ambiguous. This CDR3 spans 14 amino acids. CDR1 is SGHDT, CDR2 YYEEEE, per germline. Between the trimmed V and J ends, which lost 0 bases and 0 bases, there was a span of 7 bases. DNA of the CDR3: TGTGCCAGCAGCTTGGGACGGCTCTCCTACGAGCAGTACTTC. This translates into CASSLGRLSYEQYF.

This clonotype has only a few counts. This rearrangement joins TRBV5-6 to TRBJ1-6; D unresolved. CDR1 is SGHDT, CDR2 YYEEEE, per germline. The CDR3 sequence is 15 residues long. V gave up 4 bases and J gave up 10 bases, with 18 bases separating them. This CDR3 is CASSHRVSSGSPLHF. The CDR3, as DNA: TGTGCCAGCAGCCACCGGGTATCATCAGGATCACCCCTCCACTTT. The whole variable domain, filled in from reference TRBV5-6 and TRBJ1-6, reads DAGVTQSPTHLIKTRGQQVTLRCSPKSGHDTVSWYQQALGQGPQFIFQYYEEEERQRGNFPDRFSGHQFPNYSSELNVNALLLGDSALYLCASSHRVSSGSPLHFGNGTRLTVT.

The CDR3 DNA is TGTGCCAGCAGCACTAATAGCGGGACCGGGGAGCTGTTTTTT. Its translation: CASSTNSGTGELFF. This chain uses TRBV11-2 with TRBJ2-2; 7 bases align to TRBD2. Per the germline V gene, CDR1 is SGHAT and CDR2 is FQNNGV. V was pared by 5 bases and J by 5 bases, with 5 bases of the junction left unmatched. This CDR3 region has 14 residues.

The gene calls are TRBV7-2 and TRBJ2-5; D unresolved. Germline assignment: CDR1 SGHTA and CDR2 FQGNSA. The germline V and J ends were trimmed by 5 bases and 1 base, with 11 bases remaining between them. The CDR3 runs to 14 residues. CDR3 bases: TGTGCCAGCAGCCCCCCCTGGGTCCAAGAGACCCAGTACTTC. Residues: CASSPPWVQETQYF. Supplemented by reference TRBV7-2 and TRBJ2-5, the full variable domain reads GAGVSQSPSNKVTEKGKDVELRCDPISGHTALYWYRQSLGQGLEFLIYFQGNSAPDKSGLPSDRFSAERTGGSVSTLTIQRTQQEDSAVYLCASSPPWVQETQYFGPGTRLLVL.

This clonotype was seen a handful of times. The rearrangement links TRBV6-6 to TRBJ2-6; 11 bases match TRBD2. The V segment lost 4 bases and the J segment 0 bases; nucleotides outside the gene matches: 5. The germline CDR1 and CDR2 sequences are MNHNY and SVGAGI (reference sequence). The CDR3 covers 18 residues. CDR3 sequence: CASSWALAGDSGANVLTF. CDR3 coding DNA: TGTGCCAGCAGTTGGGCACTAGCGGGAGACTCTGGGGCCAACGTCCTGACTTTC.

The chain carries TRBV11-2 and TRBJ2-3, with a tentative D call TRBD2 (7 bases). Germline CDR1 is SGHAT and CDR2 is FQNNGV. This CDR3 has 16 residues. V was shortened by 4 bases and J by 1 base, with 15 bases between the two germline ends. DNA for the CDR3: TGTGCCAGCAGCTCAGTCCGGGGGGCGCGCACAGATACGCAGTATTTT. Protein sequence: CASSSVRGARTDTQYF.

This chain links TRBV2 with TRBJ2-7, with a tentative D call TRBD2 (6 bases). Germline V gives CDR1 SNHLY, CDR2 FYNNEI. This CDR3 region has 14 residues. The V gene lost 3 bases and the J gene lost 6 bases, with 15 bases spanning the gap. CDR3 nucleotide sequence: TGTGCCAGCAGTGAGGAACTAGCTCGCTCCGAGCAGTACTTC. It translates to CASSEELARSEQYF. Variable domain in full (rest from reference TRBV2 and TRBJ2-7): EPEVTQTPSHQVTQMGQEVILRCVPISNHLYFYWYRQILGQKVEFLVSFYNNEISEKSEIFDDQFSVERPDGSNFTLKIRSTKLEDSAMYFCASSEELARSEQYFGPGTRLTVT.

V and J are TRBV6-6 and TRBJ1-3, with D uncertain. The CDR3 is 14 amino acids. The V gene's germline CDR1 is MNHNY and CDR2 SVGAGI (reference sequence). V was trimmed by 7 bases and J by 5 bases, leaving 15 bases between them. CDR3 residues: CASNPAPDRNTIYF. The CDR3 DNA sequence: TGTGCCAGCAATCCGGCCCCGGATCGAAACACCATATATTTT.

The chain carries TRBV12-3 or TRBV12-4 and TRBJ2-7; a possible D gene is TRBD1 (5 bases). CDR3 length: 15 amino acids. V lost 6 bases and J lost 4, with 19 bases in between. The CDR3 bases are TGTGCCAGCAGGACCGCGACAGCCTTAGGATACGAGCAGTACTTC. Protein product: CASRTATALGYEQYF.

This clonotype was found a few times. The chain is built from TRBV3-1 and TRBJ2-2; no definite D call. V lost 1 base and J 4 bases, leaving 4 bases between the germline ends. In germline, CDR1 is LGHDT, CDR2 YNNKEL (reference sequence). The CDR3 is 13 amino acids. The DNA for the CDR3 is TGTGCCAGCAGCCAAGGCCCCACCGGGGAGCTGTTTTTT. Encoded protein: CASSQGPTGELFF.

The CDR3 spells CSAIVVRARTGMYNEQFF. CDR3 sequence (DNA): TGCAGTGCTATAGTAGTCCGGGCCAGGACAGGGATGTACAATGAGCAGTTCTTC. The chain joins TRBV20-1 to TRBJ2-1; 8 bases are shared with TRBD1. Germline CDR1 reads DFQATT; CDR2 reads SNEGSKA (reference sequence). The CDR3 consists of 18 residues. The V segment lost 4 bases and the J segment 4 bases; nucleotides outside the gene matches: 18.

This chain links TRBV20-1 with TRBJ2-1; 9 nucleotides line up with TRBD2. This CDR3 region has 18 residues. From germline, CDR1 is DFQATT and CDR2 SNEGSKA (reference sequence). J lost 1 base, V lost 6 bases, and 16 bases had no gene match. The CDR3 DNA sequence: TGCAGTGCGGAGAAGGGGCTAGCGGGACTCCTTTCCTACAATGAGCAGTTCTTC. Amino acid sequence: CSAEKGLAGLLSYNEQFF.

This CDR3 is CSASVGDTEAFF. CDR3 nucleotides: TGCAGTGCTAGTGTGGGGGACACTGAAGCTTTCTTT. The V gene is TRBV20-1, the J gene TRBJ1-1; possible D gene TRBD1, 5 bases. The V gene lost 3 bases and the J gene lost 3 bases, with 8 bases spanning the gap. CDR1 is DFQATT, CDR2 SNEGSKA, per germline (reference sequence). The length of the CDR3 is 12 residues.

This clonotype appeared once. V usage is TRBV5-1 and J usage is TRBJ2-2; 14 bases agree with TRBD2. This CDR3 comprises 18 residues. V shed 6 bases, J shed 2 bases, and the junction held 9 bases outside the gene matches. Germline CDR1 reads SGHRS; CDR2 reads YFSETQ. In DNA, the CDR3 is TGCGCCAGCACGTCCAGGGGACTAGCGGGGGCAAACACCGGGGAGCTGTTTTTT. This translates into CASTSRGLAGANTGELFF.

This clonotype appeared a few times. The chain's CDR3 is CASEGGWEKLFF. CDR3 coding DNA: TGTGCCAGCGAGGGAGGTTGGGAAAAACTGTTTTTT. The chain has TRBV7-9 and TRBJ1-4; D gene uncertain. Germline V gene sequence: CDR1 SEHNR, CDR2 FQNEAQ (reference sequence). V was trimmed by 8 bases and J by 8 bases, leaving 12 bases between them. The CDR3 is 12 amino acids.